One and the same sample provided the 26 T cell receptor beta chains below, sequenced in a study of cytomegalovirus exposure and HLA in healthy donors (TCRdb year 2017). Library method: the immunoSEQ multiplex PCR assay. For the multiplex PCR, a mixture combining 60 forward primers for TCR Vbeta segments and 13 reverse primers for TCR Jbeta segments was used. In TCRdb, the immuneACCESS table is reduced to in-frame sequences with V and J assigned. These tables do not hold every clone; where another copy was compared, an unresolved V gene accounts for under half, and the others remain unexplained. Here the sample has approximately 130,000 clones; about two thirds occur a single time. Jointly, the top ten make up roughly 3% of the sample. The specimen was PBMCs. The receptors derive from a woman aged 60-75 years in good health and CMV-seropositive.

This chain links TRBV7-9 with TRBJ1-2; TRBD1 matches 8 bases. Germline V gene sequence: CDR1 SEHNR, CDR2 FQNEAQ (reference sequence). There are 15 residues in the CDR3. Trimming at V came to 1 base and at J to 2 bases, leaving 3 bases not matched to a gene. The CDR3 loop reads CASSLDPGGNYGYTF. The CDR3 DNA follows: TGTGCCAGCAGCTTAGATCCAGGGGGCAACTATGGCTACACCTTC.

The CDR3 sequence: CASSLNGQANTEAFF. Here the CDR3 DNA reads TGTGCCAGCAGTTTAAATGGACAGGCAAACACTGAAGCTTTCTTT. V is TRBV6-5 and J is TRBJ1-1, with 7 bases lining up with TRBD1. Germline CDR1 and CDR2: MNHEY and SVGAGI. J was trimmed by 2 bases and V by 4 bases; bases with no gene match: 7. The CDR3 length is 15 residues.

The chain joins TRBV6-5 to TRBJ2-1, with D uncertain. This CDR3 contains 12 residues. Trimming left V 6 bases short and J 6 bases short, with 9 bases between. Germline CDR1 MNHEY, CDR2 SVGAGI. The CDR3 bases are TGTGCCAGCAGCCTCTCCCCCAATGAGCAGTTCTTC. As protein: CASSLSPNEQFF.

The chain joins TRBV27 to TRBJ2-1; 9 nucleotides line up with TRBD2. Germline CDR1 is MNHEY and CDR2 is SMNVEV (reference sequence). V gave up 2 bases and J gave up 6 bases; unmatched junction bases: 2. CDR3 size: 14 residues. The CDR3 reads CASSLAGGFNEQFF. CDR3 nucleotide sequence: TGTGCCAGCAGTTTAGCGGGGGGGTTCAATGAGCAGTTCTTC.

The table lists this clone with a few counts. V and J are TRBV9 and TRBJ2-2; maybe TRBD1 (6 bases). This CDR3 has 15 amino acids. Germline CDR1 SGDLS, CDR2 YYNGEE. The V and J ends lost 0 bases and 5 bases respectively, with 11 bases between them. For the CDR3, the DNA is TGTGCCAGCAGCGTAGGTCAGGGGTTTACCGGGGAGCTGTTTTTT. This translates into CASSVGQGFTGELFF.

The rearrangement links TRBV6-6 to TRBJ1-6; 12 positions agree with TRBD1. Germline V gene lookup returns CDR1 MNHNY and CDR2 SVGAGI (reference sequence). CDR3 length: 16 amino acids. J was trimmed by 8 bases and V by 5 bases; bases with no gene match: 7. CDR3: CASSGRDRGLDSPLHF. CDR3 DNA: TGTGCCAGCAGTGGCCGGGACAGGGGGCTGGATTCACCCCTCCACTTT.

This chain joins TRBV9 and TRBJ1-4; D perhaps matches TRBD1 (6 bases). CDR3 size: 14 residues. The V gene lost 4 bases and the J gene lost 7 bases, with 14 bases spanning the gap. Germline V gene lookup returns CDR1 SGDLS and CDR2 YYNGEE. Here the CDR3 DNA reads TGTGCCAGCAGCCCCCGGGGGGGCAGTGAAAAACTGTTTTTT. This sequence encodes CASSPRGGSEKLFF.

The chain couples TRBV25-1 to TRBJ1-5; possibly TRBD1 for D (6 bases). The CDR3 sequence is 14 residues long. CDR1 MGHDK and CDR2 SYGVNS come from the germline V gene. Trimming shortened V by 6 bases and J by 6 bases, and 15 bases separated the two germline ends. CDR3 residues: CASRPQGEGQPQHF. The CDR3, as DNA: TGTGCCAGCAGACCACAGGGAGAGGGTCAGCCCCAGCATTTT.

This sequence joins TRBV4-1 and TRBJ1-1, with D tentatively TRBD1 (5 bases). The germline gives CDR1 MGHRA, CDR2 YSYEKL. The CDR3 length is 15 residues. Trimming pared 4 bases from V and 3 bases from J, leaving 15 bases between. The CDR3 DNA is TGCGCCAGCAGCCTCATCGGGGGGGAGGACACTGAAGCTTTCTTT. Its translation is CASSLIGGEDTEAFF.

V usage is TRBV6-1 and J usage is TRBJ1-2; possibly TRBD1 for D (6 bases). The CDR3 consists of 15 residues. Germline-derived CDR1 and CDR2 are MNHNS and SASEGT. Trimming removed 6 bases from V and 4 bases from J, with 18 bases in between. The CDR3 loop reads CASRVLLDSFYGYTF. In nucleotides, the CDR3 is TGTGCCAGCAGAGTTCTGCTGGACAGCTTCTATGGCTACACCTTC.

This chain connects TRBV11-3 to TRBJ2-3; 7 positions match TRBD1. The CDR3 covers 14 residues. V trimming: 4 bases; J trimming: 2 bases; junction bases outside the gene matches: 3. Germline V gene data show CDR1 as SGHNT and CDR2 as YENEEA. The CDR3 nucleotides read TGTGCCAGCAGCTCGGGACAGATCACAGATACGCAGTATTTT. The encoded protein is CASSSGQITDTQYF.

This clone was detected a few times. The genes are TRBV14 and TRBJ1-2, with 9 bases aligning to TRBD1. With V trimmed by 2 bases and J by 4 bases, 5 bases remained unmatched. This CDR3 spans 15 amino acids. CDR1 and CDR2 from the germline V gene are SGHDN and FVKESK. The CDR3: CASSQITGGPYGYTF. Here the CDR3 DNA reads TGTGCCAGCAGCCAAATTACAGGGGGCCCCTATGGCTACACCTTC.

This rearrangement joins TRBV6-5 to TRBJ1-2; D is undetermined. Germline lookup yields CDR1 MNHEY and CDR2 SVGAGI. V gave up 6 bases and J gave up 5 bases, with 16 bases separating them. The CDR3 is 14 residues long. CDR3 residues: CASSRTGGEYGYTF. CDR3 nucleotide sequence: TGTGCCAGCAGCAGAACTGGCGGTGAATATGGCTACACCTTC.

In regard to this clone: An end of the junction does not agree with germline; a read error may underlie this. The chain uses TRBV5-1 and TRBJ2-7; D not resolved. This CDR3 has 15 amino acids. CDR1 SGHRS and CDR2 YFSETQ come from the germline V gene. CDR3 amino acids: CANSLESTSSYEQYF. Written as DNA, the CDR3 is TGCGCCAACAGCTTGGAGAGTACTTCCTCCTACGAGCAGTACTTC.

The chain links TRBV7-9 to TRBJ1-2, with D unclear. Trimming took off 1 base at V and 5 bases at J, with 11 bases between the two ends. The CDR3 runs to 14 residues. Germline V gene sequence: CDR1 SEHNR, CDR2 FQNEAQ (reference sequence). CDR3 in amino acids: CASSLEIEEYGYTF. The CDR3 region has the DNA TGTGCCAGCAGCTTAGAGATAGAGGAGTATGGCTACACCTTC.

The gene calls are TRBV6-5 and TRBJ1-1; a possible D gene is TRBD1 (6 bases). Germline CDR1 reads MNHEY; CDR2 reads SVGAGI. The CDR3 extends over 16 amino acids. Between the trimmed V and J ends, which lost 2 bases and 1 base, there was a span of 14 bases. The CDR3 loop is CASSYPPGGQNTEAFF. The CDR3 bases are TGTGCCAGCAGTTACCCTCCCGGGGGGCAGAACACTGAAGCTTTCTTT.

This chain joins TRBV11-2 and TRBJ2-7, with D tentatively TRBD1 (6 bases). The CDR3 has 13 residues. Per germline, CDR1 SGHAT and CDR2 FQNNGV. V dropped 6 bases and J dropped 6 bases, with 15 bases sitting between them. The CDR3, as DNA: TGTGCCAGCAGTAGACAGGCGGCCGGCGAGCAGTACTTC. Residues: CASSRQAAGEQYF.

The gene calls are TRBV5-6 and TRBJ2-7, with TRBD2 identical over 9 bases. V trimming: 0 bases; J trimming: 6 bases; junction bases outside the gene matches: 10. Germline V lookup: CDR1 SGHDT, CDR2 YYEEEE. CDR3 length: 16 amino acids. The CDR3 region is CASSLAPTSGLPEQYF. In nucleotides, the CDR3 is TGTGCCAGCAGCTTGGCCCCGACTAGCGGACTACCCGAGCAGTACTTC.

The V gene is TRBV13, the J gene TRBJ2-3; D not certain. The CDR3 runs 15 residues. The germline V and J ends were trimmed by 1 base and 2 bases, with 10 bases remaining between them. Germline V gene data show CDR1 as PRHDT and CDR2 as FYEKMQ (reference sequence). The CDR3 sequence: CASSLAVKITDTQYF. DNA of the CDR3: TGTGCCAGCAGCTTAGCGGTCAAGATCACAGATACGCAGTATTTT.

V gene TRBV19 combines with J gene TRBJ1-1; D remains unclear. Germline-derived CDR1 and CDR2 are LNHDA and SQIVND (reference sequence). CDR3 length: 16 residues. V gave up 4 bases and J gave up 1 base, with 16 bases separating them. CDR3 nucleotides: TGTGCCAGTAGTACCCCCGAGGGCGTTTGGAACACTGAAGCTTTCTTT. This gives the protein CASSTPEGVWNTEAFF.

The chain couples TRBV11-3 to TRBJ2-7, with 10 bases lining up with TRBD1. With 5 bases clipped from V and 6 bases from J, the junction kept 4 bases outside the gene matches. This CDR3 region has 13 residues. Germline V CDR1 and CDR2: SGHNT, YENEEA. The CDR3 bases are TGTGCCAGCAGCCTAGGACAGGGGGGCGAGCAGTACTTC. This translates into CASSLGQGGEQYF.

The chain carries TRBV7-8 and TRBJ1-5; tentatively, D is TRBD1 (5 bases). Per the germline V gene, CDR1 is SGHVS and CDR2 is FQNEAQ. V was cut by 2 bases and J by 7 bases, with 21 bases left in between. The CDR3 sequence is 17 residues long. The CDR3 spells CASSLMGPGKKRQPQHF. In nucleotides, the CDR3 is TGTGCCAGCAGCTTAATGGGGCCAGGGAAAAAACGGCAGCCCCAGCATTTT.

A few counts support this clone. This rearrangement joins TRBV5-1 to TRBJ1-2; TRBD1 agrees at 10 bases. This CDR3 is 19 amino acids long. The germline V gene has CDR1 SGHRS and CDR2 YFSETQ. The ends lost 4 bases at V and 1 base at J; junction bases unmatched: 16. DNA of the CDR3: TGCGCCAGCAGCAAACGGGCCCCCGGGACAGGGGCCATTAACTATGGCTACACCTTC. It yields the protein CASSKRAPGTGAINYGYTF. The complete variable domain, with remaining parts taken from reference TRBV5-1 and TRBJ1-2, reads KAGVTQTPRYLIKTRGQQVTLSCSPISGHRSVSWYQQTPGQGLQFLFEYFSETQRNKGNFPGRFSGRQFSNSRSEMNVSTLELGDSALYLCASSKRAPGTGAINYGYTFGSGTRLTVV.

The chain recombines TRBV4-1 with TRBJ1-3; no clear D. This CDR3 spans 13 amino acids. V was cut by 2 bases and J by 3 bases, with 5 bases left in between. The V gene's germline CDR1 is MGHRA and CDR2 YSYEKL. The CDR3 here is CASSQPGGNTIYF. The CDR3, as DNA: TGCGCCAGCAGCCAACCAGGTGGAAACACCATATATTTT.

The rearrangement joins TRBV12-5 to TRBJ2-3; 8 bases agree with TRBD2. J lost 3 bases, V lost 7 bases, and 6 bases had no gene match. The CDR3 spans 14 residues. Germline assignment: CDR1 LGHNT and CDR2 FRNRAP. In DNA, the CDR3 is TGTGCTAGTGATGACGGCGGGGGGACAGATACGCAGTATTTT. Residues: CASDDGGGTDTQYF.

This chain joins TRBV27 and TRBJ2-2; D may be TRBD1 (5 bases). The CDR3 length is 17 residues. The V gene lost 5 bases and the J gene lost 6 bases, with 22 bases spanning the gap. CDR1 and CDR2 from the germline V gene are MNHEY and SMNVEV (reference sequence). CDR3 in amino acids: CASSLNAGMGPSGELFF. In DNA, the CDR3 is TGTGCCAGCAGTCTAAACGCAGGGATGGGGCCTTCCGGGGAGCTGTTTTTT.